A single sample is the source of the 9 T cell receptor beta chains below, sequenced in a study of blood T cell repertoires in COVID-19 (dated by TCRdb to the early 2020s). Library creation used the immunoSEQ multiplex PCR assay. Not all clones reach the TCRdb copy of this immuneACCESS table, which keeps in-frame sequences only. Checked studies attribute under half of the gap to unresolved V genes and leave the rest unexplained. The sample has about 130,000 clones on record, around three quarters of them singletons. The ten largest clones represent roughly a tenth of the sample. Sequenced material: peripheral blood. Receptors were obtained from a human donor in a cohort sampled during active COVID-19.

V gene TRBV5-1 combines with J gene TRBJ2-1, with TRBD2 matching 7 bases. Trimming cost V 4 bases and J 2 bases; bases outside gene matches: 6. The CDR3 runs to 15 residues. Germline V gives CDR1 SGHRS, CDR2 YFSETQ. The CDR3 loop is CASSPAGLPYNEQFF. The CDR3 DNA reads as TGCGCCAGCAGCCCAGCGGGGTTACCCTACAATGAGCAGTTCTTC.

This clone was detected only a few times. The chain is built from TRBV10-2 and TRBJ2-2; TRBD1 is a possible D gene (6 bases). CDR3 length: 14 amino acids. Germline V lookup: CDR1 WSHSY, CDR2 SAAADI. Trimming cost V 7 bases and J 2 bases, with 11 bases left between them. The CDR3 nucleotides read TGCGCCAGCACTCGGACAGATAACACCGGGGAGCTGTTTTTT. This codes for CASTRTDNTGELFF.

J is TRBJ2-1 and V is TRBV7-6, with 7 bases fitting TRBD1. The germline V gene has CDR1 SGHVS and CDR2 FNYEAQ. This CDR3 region has 18 residues. Trimming at V came to 1 base and at J to 0 bases, leaving 9 bases not matched to a gene. CDR3 loop: CASSLVGRGSHSYNEQFF. CDR3 bases: TGTGCCAGCAGCTTAGTGGGCAGGGGGTCGCACTCCTACAATGAGCAGTTCTTC.

This chain links TRBV5-6 with TRBJ2-1; no clear D gene. Germline CDR1 SGHDT, CDR2 YYEEEE. Trimming shortened V by 0 bases and J by 10 bases, and 8 bases separated the two germline ends. This CDR3 spans 12 amino acids. The CDR3 spells CASSLGRFEQFF. CDR3 sequence (DNA): TGTGCCAGCAGCTTGGGTAGATTCGAGCAGTTCTTC.

The V gene is TRBV29-1, the J gene TRBJ1-2, with D possibly TRBD1 on 5 matching bases. The V end lost 6 bases, the J end lost 5 bases, and 25 bases lay between the germline ends. The CDR3 covers 16 residues. The germline V gene has CDR1 SQVTM and CDR2 ANQGSEA. CDR3 in amino acids: CSVPIGPAGYRYGYTF. In DNA, the CDR3 is TGCAGCGTCCCCATCGGCCCGGCAGGGTATAGGTATGGCTACACCTTC.

The V call is TRBV2, the J call TRBJ1-1, with a tentative D call TRBD1 (6 bases). Trimming removed 5 bases at V and 3 bases at J, with 7 bases between. Germline CDR1 SNHLY, CDR2 FYNNEI. The CDR3 is made up of 12 amino acids. The CDR3 sequence is CASSRTDTEAFF. The CDR3 bases are TGTGCCAGCAGTCGGACAGACACTGAAGCTTTCTTT.

This chain joins TRBV19 and TRBJ1-2; D remains unclear. Between the trimmed V and J ends, which lost 7 bases and 1 base, there was a span of 19 bases. The V gene's germline CDR1 is LNHDA and CDR2 SQIVND (reference sequence). This CDR3 spans 16 amino acids. The CDR3 DNA follows: TGTGCCAGTACCCTAGGTGGAGGGAGAGGTAACTATGGCTACACCTTC. Its protein is CASTLGGGRGNYGYTF.

The chain joins TRBV5-6 to TRBJ1-5; the D is unclear. V lost 6 bases and J 1 base, leaving 11 bases between the germline ends. CDR3 size: 14 residues. Germline values: CDR1 SGHDT, CDR2 YYEEEE. The CDR3 bases are TGTGCCAGCATCAAACGAGGGAGCAATCAGCCCCAGCATTTT. This translates into CASIKRGSNQPQHF.

J is TRBJ2-2 and V is TRBV25-1, with 10 bases matching TRBD1. The ends lost 3 bases at V and 6 bases at J; junction bases unmatched: 10. The CDR3 has 17 amino acids. Germline V lookup: CDR1 MGHDK, CDR2 SYGVNS. CDR3 DNA: TGTGCCAGCAGTGATACGACAGGGGGCCTTTGGGCCGGGGAGCTGTTTTTT. This sequence encodes CASSDTTGGLWAGELFF.